A selection of T cell receptor beta chains follows, all from one sample in a study of blood T cells in healthy people across ages. In TCRdb, the 5' RACE reads were re-called with MiXCR into one record per CDR3 protein. This table has hundreds of thousands of distinct CDR3 sequences, less than 25% appearing once. The same sample was also used in a study of T cells of mothers and their children.

The sample comprised blood. The receptors were sampled from a boy aged 5-17 years in good health. Both conserved end residues are part of each CDR3. The order of the fields is CDR3 protein, CDR3 DNA, V gene, clone size, D gene, J gene. A D gene is named only where the DNA matches it firmly. Clone sizes are given selectively: once, few, many, or a class where the clone is expanded.

CASSLDRAYGANVLTF | TGTGCCAGCAGCTTGGACAGGGCTTATGGGGCCAACGTCCTGACTTTC | TRBV7-9 | . | TRBD1 | TRBJ2-6
CSVEGVLMNTEAFF | TGCAGCGTTGAGGGTGTTCTCATGAACACGGAAGCTTTCTTT | TRBV29-1 | . | . | TRBJ1-1
CASSSMSSQETQYF | TGTGCCAGTTCTAGTATGTCCAGCCAAGAGACCCAGTACTTC | TRBV19 | . | . | TRBJ2-5
CASSPYGGLNNEQFF | TGTGCCAGCAGCCCCTATGGGGGTCTAAACAATGAGCAGTTCTTC | TRBV14 | . | . | TRBJ2-1
CASSLADREETQYF | TGTGCCAGCAGTTTAGCCGACAGGGAAGAGACCCAGTACTTC | TRBV12-3/TRBV12-4 | many | TRBD1 | TRBJ2-5
CASSLSESGANVLTF | TGTGCCAGCAGCTTATCGGAATCTGGGGCCAACGTCCTGACTTTC | TRBV7-9 | many | . | TRBJ2-6
CSARDLEVAGVPGETQYF | TGCAGTGCTAGAGATTTAGAAGTAGCGGGAGTCCCGGGGGAGACCCAGTACTTC | TRBV20-1 | . | TRBD2 | TRBJ2-5
CASSQDEQGGYGYTF | TGCGCCAGCAGCCAAGATGAACAGGGCGGGTATGGCTACACCTTC | TRBV4-1 | few | . | TRBJ1-2
CASSLSQGGYKQYF | TGTGCCAGCAGTTTATCACAGGGGGGCTACAAGCAGTACTTC | TRBV27 | few | TRBD1 | TRBJ2-7
CASSPVLQFLPDTQYF | TGTGCCAGCAGTCCAGTCCTCCAGTTTCTCCCAGATACGCAGTATTTT | TRBV27 | few | . | TRBJ2-3
CASSSQRVNTEAFF | TGTGCCAGCAGCAGCCAACGGGTGAACACTGAAGCTTTCTTT | TRBV21-1 | few | . | TRBJ1-1
CASSGPGLAGLLAYEQYF | TGTGCCAGCAGTGGACCGGGACTAGCGGGACTTTTAGCCTACGAGCAGTACTTC | TRBV25-1 | few | TRBD2 | TRBJ2-7
CATSDVGGRTGELFF | TGTGCCACCAGTGATGTCGGGGGTCGGACCGGGGAGCTGTTTTTT | TRBV24-1 | . | . | TRBJ2-2
CASSLYWAARGEKLFF | TGTGCCAGCAGTCTATATTGGGCCGCGAGGGGGGAAAAACTGTTTTTT | TRBV27 | . | . | TRBJ1-4
CASSQGLAGGEQYF | TGTGCCAGCAGCCAAGGACTAGCGGGGGGCGAGCAGTACTTC | TRBV3-1 | many | TRBD2 | TRBJ2-7
CASSLYFGTGELFF | TGCGCCAGCAGCTTGTATTTTGGAACCGGGGAGCTGTTTTTT | TRBV5-1 | few | . | TRBJ2-2
CASSLDGTVNYGYTF | TGTGCCAGCAGCTTAGATGGGACAGTTAACTATGGCTACACCTTC | TRBV7-2 | . | TRBD1 | TRBJ1-2
CASSLGGGRGKDTQYF | TGTGCCAGCAGCTTAGGGGGCGGGAGAGGGAAAGATACGCAGTATTTT | TRBV7-2 | few | TRBD2 | TRBJ2-3
CASSTTTGHYKQYF | TGTGCCAGCAGTACCACGACAGGGCACTACAAGCAGTACTTC | TRBV28 | . | TRBD1 | TRBJ2-7
CASSLDVDYNEQFF | TGTGCCAGCAGCTTAGACGTAGACTACAATGAGCAGTTCTTC | TRBV7-6 | few | . | TRBJ2-1
CSARDVASSMETQYF | TGCAGTGCTAGAGATGTGGCTAGCAGTATGGAGACCCAGTACTTC | TRBV20-1 | few | . | TRBJ2-5
CASSPGGGFEKLFF | TGTGCCAGCAGCCCCGGCGGGGGCTTTGAAAAACTGTTTTTT | TRBV5-5 | . | . | TRBJ1-4
CSVRDREGTEAFF | TGCAGCGTTAGGGACAGGGAAGGGACTGAAGCTTTCTTT | TRBV29-1 | few | TRBD1 | TRBJ1-1
CASSPFWTPNTGELFF | TGTGCCAGCAGCCCCTTCTGGACACCTAACACCGGGGAGCTGTTTTTT | TRBV7-9 | . | . | TRBJ2-2
CASSLEGRLGNTEAFF | TGTGCCAGCAGCTTAGAGGGCCGACTGGGGAACACTGAAGCTTTCTTT | TRBV7-2 | . | . | TRBJ1-1
CASSQPSTDTQYF | TGTGCCAGCAGCCAACCCAGCACAGATACGCAGTATTTT | TRBV4-2 | few | . | TRBJ2-3
CASRNLRPNSGNTIYF | TGTGCCAGCAGGAACCTACGGCCGAACTCTGGAAACACCATATATTTT | TRBV6-1 | . | . | TRBJ1-3
CASSLGVNRDNEQFF | TGTGCCAGCAGTTTAGGGGTAAATAGGGACAATGAGCAGTTCTTC | TRBV12-3/TRBV12-4 | many | . | TRBJ2-1
CASSDPGQDTGELFF | TGTGCCAGCAGTGACCCGGGACAGGACACCGGGGAGCTGTTTTTT | TRBV6-4 | . | TRBD1 | TRBJ2-2
CASSLETGGSYEQYF | TGTGCCAGCAGCTTAGAGACAGGAGGCTCCTACGAGCAGTACTTC | TRBV7-6 | many | . | TRBJ2-7
CAISDPLVRGPYNEQFF | TGTGCCATCAGTGACCCGCTGGTGAGGGGGCCCTACAATGAGCAGTTCTTC | TRBV10-3 | . | TRBD1 | TRBJ2-1
CASSARAARDYNSPLHF | TGTGCCAGCAGCGCCCGAGCTGCCAGGGACTATAATTCACCCCTCCACTTT | TRBV14 | . | . | TRBJ1-6
CAWSVADSYEQYF | TGTGCCTGGAGTGTCGCAGACTCCTACGAGCAGTACTTC | TRBV30 | . | . | TRBJ2-7
CASSAHLAGGTDTQYF | TGTGCCAGCAGCGCCCACTTAGCGGGGGGCACAGATACGCAGTATTTT | TRBV9 | . | TRBD2 | TRBJ2-3
CASSLLGGQGDSPLHF | TGTGCCAGCAGTTTATTGGGGGGACAGGGGGATTCACCCCTCCACTTT | TRBV27 | few | TRBD1 | TRBJ1-6
CASSLRGGNTGELFF | TGTGCCAGCAGCCTACGGGGGGGGAACACCGGGGAGCTGTTTTTT | TRBV12-3/TRBV12-4 | few | TRBD2 | TRBJ2-2
CASKNANTGELFF | TGTGCCAGCAAGAACGCGAACACCGGGGAGCTGTTTTTT | TRBV2 | few | . | TRBJ2-2